Presented here are 9 T cell receptor beta chains from one specimen sequenced in a study of cytomegalovirus exposure and HLA in healthy donors. Profiled with immunoSEQ multiplex PCR; TCRdb holds only in-frame clones, not every one. This sample has 90,000 to 130,000 clones, with about 94% found just once. The sequencing input was PBMCs. These receptors came from a woman aged 18 to 35 in good health and CMV-seronegative.

V gene TRBV9 combines with J gene TRBJ2-1, with a tentative D call TRBD2 (5 bases). Germline CDR1 SGDLS, CDR2 YYNGEE. The CDR3 loop spans 14 amino acids. Trimming removed 4 bases from V and 4 bases from J, with 12 bases in between. The CDR3 region is CASSYGLVYNEQFF. The CDR3 nucleotides are TGTGCCAGCAGCTACGGACTCGTATACAATGAGCAGTTCTTC.

This chain uses TRBV4-1 with TRBJ2-7; 9 bases agree with TRBD2. CDR1 and CDR2 (germline): MGHRA, YSYEKL. CDR3 size: 16 residues. Losses at the gene ends were 6 bases for V and 4 bases for J; bases not matched to a gene: 13. The CDR3 DNA reads as TGCGCCAGCAGTTTGTGGTGGGGACTAGCTCTGTACGAGCAGTACTTC. Protein product: CASSLWWGLALYEQYF.

J is TRBJ2-3 and V is TRBV12-5, with 7 positions matching TRBD2. The junction had 10 bases not matched to a gene; V was cut back by 5 bases and J by 2 bases. Germline-derived CDR1 and CDR2 are LGHNT and FRNRAP. The CDR3 has 16 amino acids. CDR3 loop: CASGPGLPGSTDTQYF. Written as DNA, the CDR3 is TGTGCTAGTGGTCCGGGACTACCCGGTTCCACAGATACGCAGTATTTT.

The chain couples TRBV5-1 to TRBJ2-7, with TRBD1 matching over 9 bases. Germline CDR1 is SGHRS and CDR2 is YFSETQ. The CDR3 covers 14 residues. Trimming took 3 bases from V and 4 from J; bases not matched to a gene: 5. CDR3 residues: CASSSRTGAYEQYF. The DNA for the CDR3 is TGCGCCAGCAGCTCCCGGACAGGGGCGTACGAGCAGTACTTC.

This clone was picked up a small number of times. The chain links TRBV20-1 to TRBJ1-1, with D unresolved. This CDR3 has 11 residues. Germline assignment: CDR1 DFQATT and CDR2 SNEGSKA (reference sequence). V was shortened by 3 bases and J by 6 bases, with 8 bases between the two germline ends. The chain's CDR3 is CSASPVAEAFF. Here the CDR3 DNA reads TGCAGTGCTAGCCCGGTAGCTGAAGCTTTCTTT.

The rearrangement links TRBV4-1 to TRBJ1-2; D not resolved. The germline gives CDR1 MGHRA, CDR2 YSYEKL. V lost 0 bases to trimming and J lost 0 bases, with 8 bases between them. The CDR3 extends over 15 amino acids. The CDR3 loop reads CASSQEPEANYGYTF. Here the CDR3 DNA reads TGCGCCAGCAGCCAAGAACCAGAAGCTAACTATGGCTACACCTTC.

V is TRBV7-9 and J is TRBJ1-6; TRBD1 aligns across 7 bases. CDR3 length: 14 residues. Germline values: CDR1 SEHNR, CDR2 FQNEAQ (reference sequence). The junction had 3 bases not matched to a gene; V was cut back by 5 bases and J by 5 bases. The CDR3 here is CASSLTGNNSPLHF. DNA for the CDR3: TGTGCCAGCAGCCTGACAGGGAATAATTCACCCCTCCACTTT.

The V and J genes are TRBV7-3 and TRBJ2-3; D is unclear. The V end was cut by 5 bases, the J end by 1 base, with 13 bases between. The CDR3 sequence is 15 residues long. The germline V gene has CDR1 SGHTA and CDR2 FQGTGA. CDR3 in DNA: TGTGCCAGCAGCGCTTCGAATGTAGGCACAGATACGCAGTATTTT. This encodes CASSASNVGTDTQYF.

This clone has a single count. V usage is TRBV5-6 and J usage is TRBJ1-6, with D tentatively TRBD1 (5 bases). V was cut by 4 bases and J by 12 bases, with 20 bases left in between. CDR1 is SGHDT and CDR2 is YYEEEE in the germline V gene. This CDR3 has 15 residues. Here the CDR3 DNA reads TGTGCCAGCAGCCTAACTGGGCACCCAGGGTTACCCCTCCACTTT. The encoded protein is CASSLTGHPGLPLHF.